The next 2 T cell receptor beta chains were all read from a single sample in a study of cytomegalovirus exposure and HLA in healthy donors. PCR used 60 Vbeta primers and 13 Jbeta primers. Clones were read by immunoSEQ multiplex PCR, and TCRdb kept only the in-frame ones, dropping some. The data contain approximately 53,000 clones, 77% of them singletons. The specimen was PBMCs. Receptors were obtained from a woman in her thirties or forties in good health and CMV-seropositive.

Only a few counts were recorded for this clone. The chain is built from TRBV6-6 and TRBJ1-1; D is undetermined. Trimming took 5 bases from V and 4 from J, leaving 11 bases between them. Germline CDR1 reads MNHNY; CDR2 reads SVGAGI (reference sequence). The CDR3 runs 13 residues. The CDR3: CASSMPVGTEAFF. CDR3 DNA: TGTGCCAGCAGTATGCCCGTCGGCACTGAAGCTTTCTTT.

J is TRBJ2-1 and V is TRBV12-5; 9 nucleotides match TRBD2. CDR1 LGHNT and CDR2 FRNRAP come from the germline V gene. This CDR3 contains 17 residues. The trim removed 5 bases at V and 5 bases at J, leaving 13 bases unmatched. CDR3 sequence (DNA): TGTGCTAGTGGTACGTCGGGAGGCGCGGGGGGGAACAATGAGCAGTTCTTC. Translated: CASGTSGGAGGNNEQFF.